This TCR beta chain was found in a study of blood T cell repertoires in COVID-19. TCRdb keeps only in-frame clones here, not all; method: immunoSEQ multiplex PCR. This table has about 330,000 clones, about nine tenths appearing once. The ends lost 4 bases at V and 4 bases at J; junction bases unmatched: 9. The CDR3 contains 15 residues. Germline V gene sequence: CDR1 SEHNR, CDR2 FQNEAQ (reference sequence). Across about two dozen US areas, participants ranged in age from roughly 18 to 95 years. Sequencing used PBMCs or T cells enriched from blood (not recorded which). The sequence derives from a woman between 18 and 29 years old who had recovered from COVID-19. The gene calls are TRBV7-9 and TRBJ1-2, with TRBD1 identical over 7 bases. DNA for the CDR3: TGTGCCAGCAGCTCTGTCAGACAGGGAGCCTATGGCTACACCTTC. Translating gives CASSSVRQGAYGYTF.